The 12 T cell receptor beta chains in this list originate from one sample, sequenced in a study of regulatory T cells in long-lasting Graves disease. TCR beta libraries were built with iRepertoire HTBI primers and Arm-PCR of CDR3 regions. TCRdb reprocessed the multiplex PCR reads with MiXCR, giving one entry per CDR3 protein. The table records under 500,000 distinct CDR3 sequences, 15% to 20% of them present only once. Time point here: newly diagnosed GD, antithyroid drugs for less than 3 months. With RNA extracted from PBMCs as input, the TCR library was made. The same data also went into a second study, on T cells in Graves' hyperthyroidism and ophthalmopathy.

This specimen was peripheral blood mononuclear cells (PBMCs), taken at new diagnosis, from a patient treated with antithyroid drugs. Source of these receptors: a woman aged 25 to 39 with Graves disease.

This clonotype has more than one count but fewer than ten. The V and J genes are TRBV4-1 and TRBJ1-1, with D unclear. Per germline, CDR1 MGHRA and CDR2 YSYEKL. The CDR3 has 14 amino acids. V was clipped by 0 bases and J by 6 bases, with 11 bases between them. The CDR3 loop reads CASSQEGRAAEAFF. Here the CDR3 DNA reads TGCGCCAGCAGCCAAGAGGGAAGGGCTGCTGAAGCTTTCTTT.

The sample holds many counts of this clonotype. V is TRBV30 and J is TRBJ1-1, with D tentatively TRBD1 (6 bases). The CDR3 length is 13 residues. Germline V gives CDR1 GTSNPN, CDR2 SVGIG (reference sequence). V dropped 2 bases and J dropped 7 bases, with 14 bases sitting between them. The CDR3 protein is CAWSLRGESEAFF. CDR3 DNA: TGTGCCTGGAGTCTCAGGGGTGAGAGTGAAGCTTTCTTT.

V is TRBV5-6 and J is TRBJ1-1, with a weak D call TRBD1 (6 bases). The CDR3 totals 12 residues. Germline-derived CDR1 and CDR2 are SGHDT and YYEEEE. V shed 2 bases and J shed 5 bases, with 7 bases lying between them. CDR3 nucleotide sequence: TGTGCCAGCAGCTTTACAGGGACTGAAGCTTTCTTT. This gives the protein CASSFTGTEAFF.

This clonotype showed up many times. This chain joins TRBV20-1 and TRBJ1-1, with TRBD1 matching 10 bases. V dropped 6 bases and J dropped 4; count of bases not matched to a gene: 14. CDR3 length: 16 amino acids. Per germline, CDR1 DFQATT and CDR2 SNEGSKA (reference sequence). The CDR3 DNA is TGCAGTGCGGGTAGTACGACAGGGGGCTCGGGCACTGAAGCTTTCTTT. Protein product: CSAGSTTGGSGTEAFF.

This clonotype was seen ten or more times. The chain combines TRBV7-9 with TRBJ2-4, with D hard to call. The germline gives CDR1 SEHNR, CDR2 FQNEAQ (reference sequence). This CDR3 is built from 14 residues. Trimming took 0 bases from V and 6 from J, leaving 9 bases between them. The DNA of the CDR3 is TGTGCCAGCAGCTTAGCTTTGGACCTAAACATTCAGTACTTC. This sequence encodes CASSLALDLNIQYF.

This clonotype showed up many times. The CDR3 sequence is CASNDPGGAGNTIYF. In DNA, the CDR3 is TGTGCCAGCAATGACCCAGGGGGTGCTGGAAACACCATATATTTT. The genes are TRBV2 and TRBJ1-3; TRBD1 agrees at 7 bases. The V and J ends lost 7 bases and 2 bases, in that order; junction bases with no gene match: 8. This CDR3 comprises 15 residues. In germline, CDR1 is SNHLY, CDR2 FYNNEI. Together with reference TRBV2 and TRBJ1-3, the CDR3 gives the full variable domain: EPEVTQTPSHQVTQMGQEVILRCVPISNHLYFYWYRQILGQKVEFLVSFYNNEISEKSEIFDDQFSVERPDGSNFTLKIRSTKLEDSAMYFCASNDPGGAGNTIYFGEGSWLTVV.

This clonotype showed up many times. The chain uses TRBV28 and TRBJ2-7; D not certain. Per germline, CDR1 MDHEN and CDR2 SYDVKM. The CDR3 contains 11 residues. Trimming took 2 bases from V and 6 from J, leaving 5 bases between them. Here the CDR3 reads CASSLHGEQYF. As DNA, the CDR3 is TGTGCCAGCAGTTTACATGGCGAGCAGTACTTC.

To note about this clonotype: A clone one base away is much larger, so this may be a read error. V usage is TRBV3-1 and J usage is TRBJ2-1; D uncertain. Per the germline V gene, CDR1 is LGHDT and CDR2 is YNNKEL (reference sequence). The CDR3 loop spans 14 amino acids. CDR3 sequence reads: CDSSQDLEDNEQFF. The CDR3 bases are TGTGACAGCAGCCAAGATCTGGAAGACAATGAGCAGTTCTTC.

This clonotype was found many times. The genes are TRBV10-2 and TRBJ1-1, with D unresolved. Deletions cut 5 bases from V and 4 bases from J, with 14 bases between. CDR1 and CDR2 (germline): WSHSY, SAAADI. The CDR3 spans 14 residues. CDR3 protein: CASSLLELGTEAFF. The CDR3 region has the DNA TGCGCCAGCAGTTTGCTGGAACTTGGCACTGAAGCTTTCTTT.

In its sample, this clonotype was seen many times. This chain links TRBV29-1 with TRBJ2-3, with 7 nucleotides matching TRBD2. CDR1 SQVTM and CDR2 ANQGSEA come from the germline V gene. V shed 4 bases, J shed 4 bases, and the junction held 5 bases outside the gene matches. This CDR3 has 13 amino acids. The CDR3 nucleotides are TGCAGCGTTGTGGGCGGGAGTGCAGATACGCAGTATTTT. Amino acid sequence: CSVVGGSADTQYF.

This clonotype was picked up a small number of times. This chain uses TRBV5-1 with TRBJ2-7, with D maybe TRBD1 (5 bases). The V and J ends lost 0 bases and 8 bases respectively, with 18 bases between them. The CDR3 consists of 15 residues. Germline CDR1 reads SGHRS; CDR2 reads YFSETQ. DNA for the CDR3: TGCGCCAGCAGCTTGGATAGCACAGGCCTACTCCAGCAGTACTTC. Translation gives CASSLDSTGLLQQYF.

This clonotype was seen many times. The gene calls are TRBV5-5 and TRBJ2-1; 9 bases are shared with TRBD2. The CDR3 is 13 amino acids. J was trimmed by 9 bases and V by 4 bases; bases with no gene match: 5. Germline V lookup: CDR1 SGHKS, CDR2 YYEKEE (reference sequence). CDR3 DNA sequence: TGTGCCAGCAGCCGCCTAGCGGGGAGTGAGCAGTTCTTC. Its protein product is CASSRLAGSEQFF.